This is a list of T cell receptor beta chains from one sample in a study of radiation and T cells in renal cell carcinoma. The repertoire was sequenced with immunoSEQ multiplex PCR; TCRdb's copy has only in-frame clones and lacks some. The repertoire consists of 14,000 to 15,000 clones, with around 62% occurring once and the leading ten covering 17%. Here the sequenced sample was tumor tissue, taken from a patient whose treatment was nephrectomy without radiotherapy. These receptors all come from a man between 60 and 75 years old with renal cell carcinoma. Each CDR3 is given with its conserved first and last residue. The order of the fields is D gene, clone size, J gene, V gene, CDR3 protein, CDR3 DNA. A D gene is named only where the DNA matches it firmly. The size entry is marked missing in some rows and otherwise reads once, few, many or a size class.

-	once	TRBJ2-2	TRBV6-5	CASRQGQINTGELFF	TGTGCCAGCAGACAAGGACAGATTAACACCGGGGAGCTGTTTTTT
-	-	TRBJ2-7	TRBV7-2	CASSAPGGLYEQYF	TGTGCCAGCAGCGCCCCAGGGGGACTCTACGAGCAGTACTTC
TRBD1	few	TRBJ2-7	TRBV4-1	CASAGGQGPSYEQYF	TGCGCCAGCGCGGGGGGACAGGGGCCCTCCTACGAGCAGTACTTC
TRBD1	once	TRBJ2-6	TRBV28	CASTGTGGLSGANVLTF	TGTGCCAGCACAGGGACAGGGGGCCTCTCTGGGGCCAACGTCCTGACTTTC
TRBD1	medium-sized	TRBJ1-1	TRBV10-3	CAIRGQGNTEAFF	TGTGCCATCAGGGGACAGGGGAACACTGAAGCTTTCTTT
-	-	TRBJ1-1	TRBV5-1	CASSLLPRGNTEAFF	TGCGCCAGCAGCTTGCTTCCAAGGGGGAACACTGAAGCTTTCTTT
-	-	TRBJ1-1	TRBV5-5	CASSFLHYTEAFF	TGTGCCAGCAGCTTCCTCCACTACACTGAAGCTTTCTTT
TRBD2	once	TRBJ2-1	TRBV2	CASIGSGGPATGQRQFF	TGTGCCAGCATCGGTAGCGGGGGGCCCGCTACGGGACAGAGGCAGTTCTTC
-	-	TRBJ2-7	TRBV15	CATSRDLGRGRSYEQYF	TGTGCCACCAGCAGAGACCTAGGGCGGGGCCGCTCCTACGAGCAGTACTTC
-	-	TRBJ1-1	TRBV28	CASSPARRSTEAFF	TGTGCCAGCAGCCCCGCGCGGCGCTCCACTGAAGCTTTCTTT
-	-	TRBJ2-2	TRBV15	CATSRSPPVTGELFF	TGTGCCACCAGCAGATCACCGCCTGTAACCGGGGAGCTGTTTTTT
-	-	TRBJ1-5	TRBV6-4	CASSEYGGSNQPQHF	TGTGCCAGCAGTGAATATGGTGGATCCAATCAGCCCCAGCATTTT
-	-	TRBJ2-2	TRBV2	CASSVQGANTGELFF	TGTGCCAGCAGTGTACAGGGTGCGAACACCGGGGAGCTGTTTTTT
TRBD2	-	TRBJ2-7	TRBV7-2	CASSSRGGHYEQYF	TGTGCCAGCAGCTCCCGGGGGGGGCACTACGAGCAGTACTTC
-	-	TRBJ2-7	TRBV27	CASSLSSHPSYEQYF	TGTGCCAGCAGTTTATCGAGCCACCCCTCCTACGAGCAGTACTTC